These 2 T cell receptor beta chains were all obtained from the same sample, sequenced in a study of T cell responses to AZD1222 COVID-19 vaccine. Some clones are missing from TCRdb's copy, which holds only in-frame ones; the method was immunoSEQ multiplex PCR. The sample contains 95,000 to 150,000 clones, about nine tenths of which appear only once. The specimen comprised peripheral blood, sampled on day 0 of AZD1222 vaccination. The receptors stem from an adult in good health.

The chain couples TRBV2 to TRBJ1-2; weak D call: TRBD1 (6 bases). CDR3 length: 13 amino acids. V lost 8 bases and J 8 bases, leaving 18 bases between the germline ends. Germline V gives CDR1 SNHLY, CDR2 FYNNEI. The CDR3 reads CASSTRGTQGYTF. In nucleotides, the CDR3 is TGTGCCAGCTCCACCCGGGGGACACAAGGCTACACCTTC.

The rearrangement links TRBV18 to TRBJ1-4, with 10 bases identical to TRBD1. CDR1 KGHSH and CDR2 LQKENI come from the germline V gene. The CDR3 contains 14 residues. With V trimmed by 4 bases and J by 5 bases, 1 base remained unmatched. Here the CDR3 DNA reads TGTGCCAGCTCACAGGGACAGGGGAATGAAAAACTGTTTTTT. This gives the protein CASSQGQGNEKLFF.